This T cell receptor beta chain is drawn from a study of cytomegalovirus exposure and HLA in healthy donors. Overall study context: Genotyping of 400 or so donors showed that 80% to 85% belonged to the Caucasian-associated ancestry cluster.

The study ran its PCR with 60 Vbeta and 13 Jbeta primers. Some clones are missing from TCRdb's copy, which holds only in-frame ones; the method was immunoSEQ multiplex PCR. The sample has around 65,000 clones, approximately 60% seen once. Healthy individuals who donated bone marrow served as the donors. The CDR3 runs 15 residues. Germline V gives CDR1 SGHAT, CDR2 FQDESV (reference sequence). Trimming cost V 2 bases and J 1 base; bases outside gene matches: 5. Notes on the study in general: TCR beta sequences reportedly predicted most subjects' HLA-A and HLA-B alleles accurately. There were a few CMV-associated chains whose specificity for CMV antigens was confirmed in vitro.

Points on this clone: What it binds is not known.

The J gene is TRBJ2-7, the V gene TRBV11-1; 7 positions match TRBD1. Sequenced: PBMCs. This TCR was recovered from a young man in good health and CMV-seronegative. DNA of the CDR3: TGTGCCAGCAGCTTACACAGGGGAGTTTCCTACGAGCAGTACTTC. Its translation is CASSLHRGVSYEQYF.